This T cell receptor beta chain originates from a study of T cells of healthy individuals. V shed 3 bases and J shed 4 bases, with 13 bases lying between them. This CDR3 spans 15 amino acids. The germline CDR1 and CDR2 sequences are KGHDR and SFDVKD. This clonotype was seen a few times. TCRdb reanalysed the 5' RACE reads using MiXCR and keeps one entry per CDR3 protein. The table has tens of thousands of distinct CDR3 sequences, about a sixth seen once. This clonotype was sampled from a human donor in good health. The J gene is TRBJ2-3, the V gene TRBV24-1; D perhaps matches TRBD2 (7 bases). Here the CDR3 DNA reads TGTGCCACCAGTGATGCCTCGGGGGGCCCAGATACGCAGTATTTT. Translation: CATSDASGGPDTQYF.